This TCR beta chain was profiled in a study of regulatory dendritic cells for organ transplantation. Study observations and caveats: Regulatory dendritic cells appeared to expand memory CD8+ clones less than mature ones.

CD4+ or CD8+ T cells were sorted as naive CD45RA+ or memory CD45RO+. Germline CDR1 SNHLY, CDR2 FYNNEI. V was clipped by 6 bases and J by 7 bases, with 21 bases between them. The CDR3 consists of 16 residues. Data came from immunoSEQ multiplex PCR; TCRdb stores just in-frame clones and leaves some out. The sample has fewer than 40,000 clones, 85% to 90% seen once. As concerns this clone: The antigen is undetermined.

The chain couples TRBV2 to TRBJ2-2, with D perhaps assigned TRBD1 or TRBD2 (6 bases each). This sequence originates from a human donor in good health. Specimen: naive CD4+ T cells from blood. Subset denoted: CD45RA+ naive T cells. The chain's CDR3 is CASRIGGGRDIGELFF. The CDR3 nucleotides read TGTGCCAGCAGGATCGGTGGGGGGCGTGATATCGGGGAGCTGTTTTTT.